Each of the 11 T cell receptor beta chains below was sequenced from the same sample in a study of CD8 T cells in ankylosing spondylitis. The antigens for these receptors are not known. Study results and limitations: A TCR beta motif of several highly homologous variants appeared characteristic of ankylosing spondylitis blood.

A single record per CDR3 protein comes from TCRdb applying MiXCR to the 5' RACE reads. The sample records approximately 300,000 distinct CDR3 sequences, around 7.6% being singletons. Sequencing was performed on blood, either unsorted or a sorted T cell fraction (not recorded which). All receptors derive from a male donor with ankylosing spondylitis.

The chain has TRBV11-2 and TRBJ2-4; the D gene is possibly TRBD2 (5 bases). Germline assignment: CDR1 SGHAT and CDR2 FQNNGV. Trimming cost V 2 bases and J 0 bases, with 8 bases left between them. The CDR3 is 15 residues long. The CDR3 reads CASSLRGIAKNIQYF. CDR3 DNA: TGTGCCAGCAGCTTAAGAGGGATAGCCAAAAACATTCAGTACTTC.

This clonotype was counted at least ten times. CDR3 sequence (DNA): TGTGCCAGCAGCCGACAGGGTCGGAGCACTGAAGCTTTCTTT. Amino acid sequence: CASSRQGRSTEAFF. The chain couples TRBV16 to TRBJ1-1; 7 bases map to TRBD1. Germline CDR1 is KGHSY and CDR2 is FQNENV. After removal of 4 bases from V and 4 bases from J, the junction contained 6 bases not matched to a gene. The CDR3 consists of 14 residues.

This clonotype was seen many times. The CDR3 here is CASSSGGEGNQPQHF. The CDR3 DNA follows: TGTGCCAGCAGCTCAGGGGGCGAGGGCAATCAGCCCCAGCATTTT. The chain has TRBV7-2 and TRBJ1-5, with 8 bases that match TRBD1. V gave up 4 bases and J gave up 2 bases; unmatched junction bases: 4. CDR1 and CDR2 from the germline V gene are SGHTA and FQGNSA. The CDR3 runs 15 residues.

This clonotype was seen a handful of times. The chain carries TRBV6-1 and TRBJ2-1; 10 bases agree with TRBD2. V dropped 4 bases and J dropped 3; count of bases not matched to a gene: 18. Germline CDR1 MNHNS, CDR2 SASEGT. The CDR3 is 20 amino acids. The CDR3 sequence is CASSVPSGSTDRILYNEQFF. The CDR3 DNA is TGTGCCAGCAGTGTCCCTAGCGGGAGTACCGACCGGATTCTCTACAATGAGCAGTTCTTC.

The chain couples TRBV7-3 to TRBJ1-2; 7 nucleotides align to TRBD1. This CDR3 has 15 amino acids. Germline CDR1 reads SGHTA; CDR2 reads FQGTGA. V lost 0 bases, J lost 7 bases, and 8 bases stayed unmatched. The CDR3 loop reads CASSLTKTGPSGYTF. The CDR3 DNA sequence: TGTGCCAGCAGCTTAACGAAGACAGGGCCGAGTGGCTACACCTTC.

A word on this clonotype: With a much larger clone just one base away, this may be a read error. The rearrangement joins TRBV20-1 to TRBJ2-2, with 15 bases matching TRBD2. Germline values: CDR1 DFQATT, CDR2 SNEGSKA (reference sequence). The CDR3 covers 16 residues. This CDR3 is CCARTSGRAGTGELFF. The DNA of the CDR3 is TGCTGTGCCAGGACTAGCGGGAGGGCGGGGACCGGGGAGCTGTTTTTT.

This clonotype was counted many times. The chain uses TRBV29-1 and TRBJ2-6; maybe TRBD2 (6 bases). The germline CDR1 and CDR2 sequences are SQVTM and ANQGSEA. V dropped 4 bases and J dropped 0 bases, with 13 bases sitting between them. This CDR3 spans 16 amino acids. The DNA for the CDR3 is TGCAGCGTTGCTGGGGGACTGAGCTCTGGGGCCAACGTCCTGACTTTC. Protein: CSVAGGLSSGANVLTF.

The chain recombines TRBV3-1 with TRBJ2-1; 8 bases are shared with TRBD2. The CDR3 runs 14 residues. CDR1 and CDR2 from the germline V gene are LGHDT and YNNKEL (reference sequence). The junction had 12 bases not matched to a gene; V was cut back by 2 bases and J by 15 bases. The DNA for the CDR3 is TGTGCCAGCAGCCAAACCCCCGATAGCGGGACTGGGTTCTTC. Translation: CASSQTPDSGTGFF.

Details on this clonotype: Compared with germline, one end of the junction differs, possibly owing to a read error. J is TRBJ2-7 and V is TRBV5-1; D is perhaps TRBD2 (5 bases). The CDR3 sequence is 14 residues long. Per germline, CDR1 SGHRS and CDR2 YFSETQ. The CDR3 DNA follows: TGCGCCGGCAGCTTTCCCGGGGTAACCTACGAGCAGTACTTC. Protein sequence: CAGSFPGVTYEQYF. Looking up the rest from reference TRBV5-1 and TRBJ2-7 gives the full variable domain: KAGVTQTPRYLIKTRGQQVTLSCSPISGHRSVSWYQQTPGQGLQFLFEYFSETQRNKGNFPGRFSGRQFSNSRSEMNVSTLELGDSALYLCAGSFPGVTYEQYFGPGTRLTVT.

The chain combines TRBV25-1 with TRBJ2-7; TRBD1 matches 7 bases. Unmatched junction bases numbered 18, after V lost 10 bases and J lost 6 bases. CDR3 length equals 15 residues. Germline CDR1 MGHDK, CDR2 SYGVNS. The CDR3 DNA reads TGTGCCACCAGGGCCTCCAACAGGGGCATAGGCGAGCAGTACTTC. Its translation is CATRASNRGIGEQYF.

The chain combines TRBV28 with TRBJ2-7, with 8 nucleotides matching TRBD1. This CDR3 is built from 15 residues. Trimming took 6 bases from V and 6 from J; bases not matched to a gene: 13. The germline V gene has CDR1 MDHEN and CDR2 SYDVKM. This CDR3 reads CASRLAGQGGREQYF. CDR3 DNA sequence: TGTGCCAGCAGACTGGCCGGACAGGGTGGTCGCGAGCAGTACTTC.